This is a list of T cell receptor beta chains from one sample in a study of OX40 agonist ivuxolimab in advanced cancers. Profiled with immunoSEQ multiplex PCR; TCRdb holds only in-frame clones, not every one. Among tens of thousands of clones, 60% to 85% were seen once, and the ten largest hold about a tenth. Material: CD4+ or CD8+ T cells sorted from blood, obtained in a trial of the OX40 agonist ivuxolimab. All receptors come from an adult with an advanced solid tumor such as melanoma, head and neck, liver or kidney cancer. The CDR3 runs from the conserved cysteine through the conserved F or W. The order of the fields is J gene, D gene, V gene, clone size, CDR3 protein, CDR3 DNA. D genes are given only for firm matches. Not all rows give a size; the values are once, few, many and, for expanded clones, a class.

J: TRBJ2-3; D: TRBD2; V: TRBV7-2; size: -; CDR3: CASSTTSVGGTDTQYF; DNA: TGTGCCAGCAGCACAACTAGCGTCGGGGGCACAGATACGCAGTATTTT
J: TRBJ2-1; D: -; V: TRBV25-1; size: -; CDR3: CASSEYFNEQFF; DNA: TGTGCCAGCAGTGAATATTTCAATGAGCAGTTCTTC
J: TRBJ2-7; D: TRBD1; V: TRBV27; size: -; CDR3: CASSWTGAYEQYF; DNA: TGTGCCAGCAGTTGGACAGGGGCCTACGAGCAGTACTTC
J: TRBJ2-7; D: TRBD2; V: TRBV11-2; size: -; CDR3: CASSLEAGGHGSYEQYF; DNA: TGTGCCAGCAGCTTAGAAGCGGGGGGGCATGGGTCCTACGAGCAGTACTTC
J: TRBJ2-7; D: -; V: TRBV9; size: -; CDR3: CASSVGGSYDEQYF; DNA: TGTGCCAGCAGCGTAGGGGGGAGTTACGACGAGCAGTACTTC
J: TRBJ1-5; D: -; V: TRBV12-2; size: many; CDR3: CASRLGTVNQPQHF; DNA: TGTGCAAGTCGCTTGGGAACAGTCAATCAGCCCCAGCATTTT
J: TRBJ2-1; D: -; V: TRBV4-3; size: -; CDR3: CASSQDRASPYNEQFF; DNA: TGCGCCAGCAGCCAAGATCGGGCTAGCCCCTACAATGAGCAGTTCTTC
J: TRBJ2-1; D: TRBD2; V: TRBV4-3; size: -; CDR3: CASSSLVGGNNEQFF; DNA: TGCGCCAGCAGCTCTTTGGTGGGGGGGAACAATGAGCAGTTCTTC
J: TRBJ1-2; D: -; V: TRBV18; size: few; CDR3: CASSPTVRYGYTF; DNA: TGTGCCAGCTCACCGACAGTCCGCTATGGCTACACCTTC
J: TRBJ1-2; D: -; V: TRBV21-1; size: -; CDR3: CASSHEAGRTKQNYGYTF; DNA: TGTGCCAGCAGCCATGAGGCGGGACGGACGAAACAAAACTATGGCTACACCTTC
J: TRBJ2-7; D: -; V: TRBV19; size: -; CDR3: CASSIETASSYEQYF; DNA: TGTGCCAGTAGTATAGAGACAGCTAGCTCCTACGAGCAGTACTTC
J: TRBJ2-7; D: -; V: TRBV7-9; size: -; CDR3: CASSPGLNYEQYF; DNA: TGTGCCAGCAGCCCGGGACTGAACTACGAGCAGTACTTC
J: TRBJ1-5; D: -; V: TRBV7-3; size: once; CDR3: CASSLTQTIQPQHF; DNA: TGTGCCAGCAGCTTAACGCAAACGATACAGCCCCAGCATTTT
J: TRBJ1-5; D: -; V: TRBV5-6; size: -; CDR3: CASSLGGNNQPQHF; DNA: TGTGCCAGCAGCTTGGGAGGCAACAATCAGCCCCAGCATTTT
J: TRBJ2-6; D: -; V: TRBV5-6; size: many; CDR3: CASSLSGSGANVLTF; DNA: TGTGCCAGCAGCCTGTCGGGCTCTGGGGCCAACGTCCTGACTTTC
J: TRBJ1-2; D: TRBD1; V: TRBV6-1; size: -; CDR3: CASSEDVSGRGFGYGYTF; DNA: TGTGCCAGCAGTGAAGACGTAAGCGGCAGGGGGTTTGGCTATGGCTACACCTTC
J: TRBJ2-5; D: TRBD1; V: TRBV4-1; size: -; CDR3: CASSQGDRVRYF; DNA: TGCGCCAGCAGCCAAGGTGACAGGGTCCGGTACTTC
J: TRBJ2-1; D: TRBD2; V: TRBV6-5; size: -; CDR3: CASSYSGLAGGTEQFF; DNA: TGTGCCAGCAGTTACTCGGGACTAGCGGGGGGAACAGAGCAGTTCTTC
J: TRBJ1-3; D: -; V: TRBV7-8; size: -; CDR3: CASSLALRTSGNTIYF; DNA: TGTGCCAGCAGCTTAGCGCTCCGGACATCTGGAAACACCATATATTTT
J: TRBJ2-7; D: -; V: TRBV15; size: -; CDR3: CATGVMTGQYEQYF; DNA: TGTGCCACGGGGGTTATGACAGGACAGTACGAGCAGTACTTC
J: TRBJ2-7; D: TRBD2; V: TRBV5-1; size: -; CDR3: CASSSPSGKSSYEQYF; DNA: TGCGCCAGCAGCTCTCCTAGCGGGAAGAGCTCCTACGAGCAGTACTTC
J: TRBJ1-5; D: TRBD1; V: TRBV7-9; size: -; CDR3: CASSLATGDSNQPQHF; DNA: TGTGCCAGCAGCTTAGCCACAGGGGATAGCAATCAGCCCCAGCATTTT
J: TRBJ1-4; D: -; V: TRBV6-1; size: -; CDR3: CASSELTGATNEKLFF; DNA: TGTGCCAGCAGTGAACTGACAGGCGCAACTAATGAAAAACTGTTTTTT
J: TRBJ1-1; D: -; V: TRBV11-2; size: -; CDR3: CASSFETWSTEAFF; DNA: TGTGCCAGCAGCTTCGAGACCTGGAGCACTGAAGCTTTCTTT
J: TRBJ2-3; D: TRBD2; V: TRBV10-3; size: -; CDR3: CATWTSGGAGTQYF; DNA: TGTGCCACCTGGACTAGCGGGGGGGCAGGTACGCAGTATTTT
J: TRBJ1-4; D: TRBD1; V: TRBV2; size: -; CDR3: CASSETRTGHEKLFF; DNA: TGTGCCAGCAGTGAAACGCGGACAGGGCATGAAAAACTGTTTTTT
J: TRBJ1-2; D: -; V: TRBV4-3; size: medium-sized; CDR3: CASSQEAESFYGYTF; DNA: TGCGCCAGCAGCCAAGAAGCAGAATCCTTCTATGGCTACACCTTC